This record looks at one T cell receptor beta chain sequence and its context. The CDR3 extends over 14 amino acids. Germline V lookup: CDR1 LNHDA, CDR2 SQIVND (reference sequence). V was pared by 8 bases and J by 6 bases, with 17 bases between. This record comes from a study of blood T cell repertoires in COVID-19. Study at large: From the United States, Italy and Spain came samples of acute and convalescent COVID-19. In each case, the material was cDNA or gDNA derived from T cells, B-cell-depleted T cells, or PBMCs.

Sequencing was performed with immunoSEQ multiplex PCR; in TCRdb, only in-frame clones are kept and a portion is missing. This table has hundreds of thousands of clones, 85% to 90% appearing once. Cohorts were determined from participant-reported clinical history. Before they entered the study, exposed participants had met a COVID-19 case within 2 weeks. Sequencing was carried out using PBMCs or T cells enriched from blood (not recorded which). The V call is TRBV19, the J call TRBJ1-5, with D possibly matching TRBD1 (6 bases). This TCR was recovered from a man over 45 who had been exposed to COVID-19. This CDR3 is CASHQGQRSQPQHF. CDR3 coding DNA: TGTGCCAGTCACCAGGGGCAGAGGTCTCAGCCCCAGCATTTT.